This T cell receptor beta chain was sequenced for a study of T-cell reconstitution after alpha-beta-depleted transplantation in children. Molecular barcoding with unique molecular identifiers was used for the TCRbeta library. TCRdb re-analysed the PCR reads in MiXCR, keeping a single row per CDR3 protein. The sample has about 70,000 distinct CDR3 sequences; approximately 11% are singletons. This clonotype came up many times. This TCR derives from a boy younger than 18 with acute myeloid leukemia, due to receive a stem cell transplant. The sample was PBMCs, taken before TCRalphabeta/CD19-depleted stem cell transplant.

CDR3 in DNA: TGTGCCAGCAGGAACCTGGACGGGGACGCTGAAGCTTTCTTT. This translates into CASRNLDGDAEAFF. The rearrangement uses TRBV6-1 and TRBJ1-1; possibly TRBD1 for D (5 bases). The CDR3 consists of 14 residues. Germline CDR1 and CDR2: MNHNS and SASEGT. Between the trimmed V and J ends, which lost 6 bases and 6 bases, there was a span of 17 bases.